This TCR beta chain was obtained from a study of blood T cell repertoires in COVID-19. On the study more broadly: Material from acute and convalescent COVID-19 was sourced from the United States, Italy and Spain. Sources were T cells, B-cell-depleted T cells, or PBMCs; the material itself was cDNA or gDNA.

Per the original data handling: Amplification from reference gene primers served as the basis for estimated nucleated cell counts. Clones were sequenced by immunoSEQ multiplex PCR, and TCRdb holds only the in-frame ones, with some missing. D and trimming come from the DNA, and the V and J calls and clone size come from that table. Of around 280,000 clones in the sample, around nine tenths were seen once. With V trimmed by 3 bases and J by 4 bases, 3 bases remained unmatched. The germline V gene encodes CDR1 SGHDT and CDR2 YYEEEE. The CDR3 consists of 13 residues. The sequencing input was peripheral blood. The source is a man between 65 and 85 years old with acute or convalescent COVID-19. This sequence joins TRBV5-6 and TRBJ1-1; 7 bases align to TRBD1. The CDR3 DNA follows: TGTGCCAGCAGCTACTCAGGGGGCACTGAAGCTTTCTTT. Its protein is CASSYSGGTEAFF. The whole variable domain, remainder taken from reference TRBV5-6 and TRBJ1-1, is DAGVTQSPTHLIKTRGQQVTLRCSPKSGHDTVSWYQQALGQGPQFIFQYYEEEERQRGNFPDRFSGHQFPNYSSELNVNALLLGDSALYLCASSYSGGTEAFFGQGTRLTVV.